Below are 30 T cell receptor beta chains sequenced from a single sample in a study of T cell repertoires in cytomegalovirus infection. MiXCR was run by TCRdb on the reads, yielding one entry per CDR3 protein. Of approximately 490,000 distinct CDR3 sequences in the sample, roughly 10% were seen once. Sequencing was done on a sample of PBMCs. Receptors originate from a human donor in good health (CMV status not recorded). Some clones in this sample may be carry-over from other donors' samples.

CDR3 in amino acids: CASSPHPTSRSYNEQFF. The CDR3 DNA reads as TGTGCCAGCAGCCCCCACCCAACTAGCAGATCCTACAATGAGCAGTTCTTC. V usage is TRBV5-8 and J usage is TRBJ2-1, with a weak D call TRBD2 (6 bases). The V end lost 4 bases, the J end lost 1 base, and 18 bases lay between the germline ends. Per germline, CDR1 SGHTS and CDR2 YDEGEE. This CDR3 contains 17 residues.

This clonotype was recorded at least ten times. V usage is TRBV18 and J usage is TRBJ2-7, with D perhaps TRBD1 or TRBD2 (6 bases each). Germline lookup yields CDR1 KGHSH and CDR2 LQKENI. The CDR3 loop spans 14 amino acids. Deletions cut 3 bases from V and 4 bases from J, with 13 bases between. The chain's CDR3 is CASSPLGGQYEQYF. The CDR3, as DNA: TGTGCCAGCTCACCCCTTGGGGGGCAGTACGAGCAGTACTTC.

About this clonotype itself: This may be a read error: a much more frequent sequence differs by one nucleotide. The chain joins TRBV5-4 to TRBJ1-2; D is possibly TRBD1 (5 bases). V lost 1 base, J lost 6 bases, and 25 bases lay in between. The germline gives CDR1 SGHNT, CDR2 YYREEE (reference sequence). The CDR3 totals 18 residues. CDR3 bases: TGTGCCAGCAGCTTGAAGATGCTAGGGACCCAACCCTTGAATGGCTACACCTTC. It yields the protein CASSLKMLGTQPLNGYTF.

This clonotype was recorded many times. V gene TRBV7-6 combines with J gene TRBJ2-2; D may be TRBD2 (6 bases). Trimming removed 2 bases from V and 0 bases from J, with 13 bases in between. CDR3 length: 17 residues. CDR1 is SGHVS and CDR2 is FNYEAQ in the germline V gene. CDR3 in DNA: TGTGCCAGCAGCTTATTCCCGGGAGATTCGAACACCGGGGAGCTGTTTTTT. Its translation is CASSLFPGDSNTGELFF.

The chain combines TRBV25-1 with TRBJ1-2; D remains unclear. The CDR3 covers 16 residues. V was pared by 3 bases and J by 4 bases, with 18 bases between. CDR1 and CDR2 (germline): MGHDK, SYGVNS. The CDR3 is CASSEGFKKQFYGYTF. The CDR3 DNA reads TGTGCCAGCAGTGAGGGGTTCAAGAAGCAGTTCTATGGCTACACCTTC.

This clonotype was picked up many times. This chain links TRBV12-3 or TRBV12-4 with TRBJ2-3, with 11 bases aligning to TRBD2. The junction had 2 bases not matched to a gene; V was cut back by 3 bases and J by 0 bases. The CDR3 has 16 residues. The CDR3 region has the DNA TGTGCCAGCAGTTTTAGACTAGCGGGGAGCACAGATACGCAGTATTTT. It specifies CASSFRLAGSTDTQYF.

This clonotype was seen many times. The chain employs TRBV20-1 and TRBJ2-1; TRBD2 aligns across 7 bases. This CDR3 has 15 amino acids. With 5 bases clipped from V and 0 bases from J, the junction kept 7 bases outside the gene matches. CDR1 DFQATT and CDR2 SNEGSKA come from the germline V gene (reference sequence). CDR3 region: CSAQGGGSSYNEQFF. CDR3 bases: TGCAGTGCTCAGGGCGGGGGAAGCTCCTACAATGAGCAGTTCTTC.

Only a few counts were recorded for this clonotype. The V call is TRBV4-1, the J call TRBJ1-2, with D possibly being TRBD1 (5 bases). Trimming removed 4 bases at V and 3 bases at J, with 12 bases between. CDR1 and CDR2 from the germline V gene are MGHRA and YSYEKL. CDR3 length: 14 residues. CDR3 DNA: TGCGCCAGCAGCCGGGAACAGGCTCACTATGGCTACACCTTC. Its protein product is CASSREQAHYGYTF.

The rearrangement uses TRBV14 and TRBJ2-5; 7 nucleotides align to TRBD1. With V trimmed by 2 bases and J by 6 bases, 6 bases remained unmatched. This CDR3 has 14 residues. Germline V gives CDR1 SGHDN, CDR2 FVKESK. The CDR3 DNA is TGTGCCAGCAGCCAACTGACAGGGACCAAGACCCAGTACTTC. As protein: CASSQLTGTKTQYF. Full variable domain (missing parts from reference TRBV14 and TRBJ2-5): EAGVTQFPSHSVIEKGQTVTLRCDPISGHDNLYWYRRVMGKEIKFLLHFVKESKQDESGMPNNRFLAERTGGTYSTLKVQPAELEDSGVYFCASSQLTGTKTQYFGPGTRLLVL.

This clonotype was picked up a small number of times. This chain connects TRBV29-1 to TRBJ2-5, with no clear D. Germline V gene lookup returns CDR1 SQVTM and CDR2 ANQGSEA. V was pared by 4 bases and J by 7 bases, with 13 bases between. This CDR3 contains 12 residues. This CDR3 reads CSVGRKEATQYF. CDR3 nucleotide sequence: TGCAGCGTTGGCCGCAAAGAAGCGACCCAGTACTTC.

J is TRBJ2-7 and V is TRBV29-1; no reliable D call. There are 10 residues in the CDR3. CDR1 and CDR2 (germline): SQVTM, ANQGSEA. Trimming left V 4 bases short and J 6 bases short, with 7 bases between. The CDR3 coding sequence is TGCAGCGTTGTGGTAGGCGAGCAGTACTTC. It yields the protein CSVVVGEQYF.

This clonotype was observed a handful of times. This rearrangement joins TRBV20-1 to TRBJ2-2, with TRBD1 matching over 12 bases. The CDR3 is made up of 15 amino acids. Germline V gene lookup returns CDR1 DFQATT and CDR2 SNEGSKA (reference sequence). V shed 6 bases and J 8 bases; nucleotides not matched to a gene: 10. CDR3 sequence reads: CSAAGTGGIGGELFF. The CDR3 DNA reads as TGCAGTGCCGCAGGGACAGGGGGCATCGGAGGGGAGCTGTTTTTT.

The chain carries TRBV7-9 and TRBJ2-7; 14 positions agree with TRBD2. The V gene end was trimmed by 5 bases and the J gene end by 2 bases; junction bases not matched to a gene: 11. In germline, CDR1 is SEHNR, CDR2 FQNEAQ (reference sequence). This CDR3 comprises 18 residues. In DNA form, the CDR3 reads TGTGCCAGCAGCCCAATGACTAGCGGGAGGGTCCCCGCCTACGAGCAGTACTTC. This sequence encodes CASSPMTSGRVPAYEQYF. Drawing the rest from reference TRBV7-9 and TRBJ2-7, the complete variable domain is DTGVSQNPRHKITKRGQNVTFRCDPISEHNRLYWYRQTLGQGPEFLTYFQNEAQLEKSRLLSDRFSAERPKGSFSTLEIQRTEQGDSAMYLCASSPMTSGRVPAYEQYFGPGTRLTVT.

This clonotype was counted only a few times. The CDR3 region is CASSLELAGATDTQYF. Here the CDR3 DNA reads TGTGCCAGCAGCTTAGAACTAGCGGGAGCCACAGATACGCAGTATTTT. V and J are TRBV11-2 and TRBJ2-3; TRBD2 matches 11 bases. The V segment lost 0 bases and the J segment 2 bases; nucleotides outside the gene matches: 1. The CDR3 runs 16 residues. Germline-derived CDR1 and CDR2 are SGHAT and FQNNGV. The whole variable domain, remainder taken from reference TRBV11-2 and TRBJ2-3, is EAGVAQSPRYKIIEKRQSVAFWCNPISGHATLYWYQQILGQGPKLLIQFQNNGVVDDSQLPKDRFSAERLKGVDSTLKIQPAKLEDSAVYLCASSLELAGATDTQYFGPGTRLTVL.

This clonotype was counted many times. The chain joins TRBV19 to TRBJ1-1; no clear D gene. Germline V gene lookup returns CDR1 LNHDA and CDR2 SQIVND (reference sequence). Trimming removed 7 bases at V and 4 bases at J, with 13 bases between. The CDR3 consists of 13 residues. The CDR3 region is CASIESWATEAFF. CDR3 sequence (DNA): TGTGCCAGTATCGAGTCTTGGGCCACTGAAGCTTTCTTT.

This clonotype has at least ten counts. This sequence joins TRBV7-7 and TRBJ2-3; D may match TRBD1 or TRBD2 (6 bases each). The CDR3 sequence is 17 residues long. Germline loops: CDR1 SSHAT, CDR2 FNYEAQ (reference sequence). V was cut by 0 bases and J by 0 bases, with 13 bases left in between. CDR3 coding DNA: TGTGCCAGCAGCTTAGCGGGGGGCTTTGCTAGCACAGATACGCAGTATTTT. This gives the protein CASSLAGGFASTDTQYF. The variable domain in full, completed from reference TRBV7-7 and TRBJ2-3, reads GAGVSQSPRYKVTKRGQDVTLRCDPISSHATLYWYQQALGQGPEFLTYFNYEAQPDKSGLPSDRFSAERPEGSISTLTIQRTEQRDSAMYRCASSLAGGFASTDTQYFGPGTRLTVL.

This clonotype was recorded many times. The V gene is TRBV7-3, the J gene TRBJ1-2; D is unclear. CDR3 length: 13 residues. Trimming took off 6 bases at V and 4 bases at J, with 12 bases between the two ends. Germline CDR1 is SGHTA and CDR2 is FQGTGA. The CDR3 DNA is TGTGCCAGCAGTCCCGGGTCCTCCTATGGCTACACCTTC. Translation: CASSPGSSYGYTF.

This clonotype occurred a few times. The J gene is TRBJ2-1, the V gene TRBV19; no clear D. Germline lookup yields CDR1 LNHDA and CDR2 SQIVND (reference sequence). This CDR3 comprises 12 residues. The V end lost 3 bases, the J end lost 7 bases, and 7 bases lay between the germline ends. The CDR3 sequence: CASSIEGNEQFF. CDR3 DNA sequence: TGTGCCAGTAGTATCGAAGGGAATGAGCAGTTCTTC.

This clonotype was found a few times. CDR3 nucleotides: TGTGCCAGCAGCCAGTGGAAGGGGATAAACTACAATGAGCAGTTCTTC. Protein: CASSQWKGINYNEQFF. The J gene is TRBJ2-1, the V gene TRBV14, with D perhaps matching TRBD1 (5 bases). Trimming stripped 3 bases from V and 3 bases from J, with 15 bases between. CDR1 is SGHDN and CDR2 is FVKESK in the germline V gene. The CDR3 sequence is 16 residues long.

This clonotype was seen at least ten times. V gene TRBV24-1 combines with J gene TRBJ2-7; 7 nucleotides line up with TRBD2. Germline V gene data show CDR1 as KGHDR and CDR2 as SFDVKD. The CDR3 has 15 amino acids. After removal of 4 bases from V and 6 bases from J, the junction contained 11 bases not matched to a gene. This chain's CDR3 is CATSEFRAGEGEQYF. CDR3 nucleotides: TGTGCCACCAGTGAATTTCGAGCCGGGGAGGGCGAGCAGTACTTC.

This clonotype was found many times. The CDR3 sequence: CASSFQGEETQYF. CDR3 bases: TGTGCCAGCAGCTTCCAGGGAGAAGAGACCCAGTACTTC. This rearrangement joins TRBV5-4 to TRBJ2-5; D tentatively reads TRBD1 or TRBD2 (5 bases each). The V end lost 2 bases, the J end lost 3 bases, and 8 bases lay between the germline ends. CDR1 and CDR2 from the germline V gene are SGHNT and YYREEE (reference sequence). The CDR3 loop spans 13 amino acids.

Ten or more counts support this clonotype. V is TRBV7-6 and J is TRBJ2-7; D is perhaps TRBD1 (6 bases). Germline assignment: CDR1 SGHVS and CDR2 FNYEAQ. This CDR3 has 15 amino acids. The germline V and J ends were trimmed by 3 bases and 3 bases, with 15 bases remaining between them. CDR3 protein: CASSLGQGNFYEQYF. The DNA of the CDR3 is TGTGCCAGCAGCTTGGGGCAGGGGAATTTCTACGAGCAGTACTTC.

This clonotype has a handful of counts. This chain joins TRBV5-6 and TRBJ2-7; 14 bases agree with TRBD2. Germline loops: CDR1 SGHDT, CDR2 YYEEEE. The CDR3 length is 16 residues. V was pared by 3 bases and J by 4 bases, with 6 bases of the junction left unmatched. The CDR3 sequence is CASSSGLAGAIYEQYF. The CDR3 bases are TGTGCCAGCAGCTCGGGACTAGCGGGAGCAATTTACGAGCAGTACTTC.

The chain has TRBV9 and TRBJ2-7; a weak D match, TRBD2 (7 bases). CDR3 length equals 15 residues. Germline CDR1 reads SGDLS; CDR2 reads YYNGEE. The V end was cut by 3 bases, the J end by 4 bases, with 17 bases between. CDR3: CASSAQVGGQYEQYF. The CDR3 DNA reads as TGTGCCAGCAGCGCCCAGGTGGGGGGGCAGTACGAGCAGTACTTC.

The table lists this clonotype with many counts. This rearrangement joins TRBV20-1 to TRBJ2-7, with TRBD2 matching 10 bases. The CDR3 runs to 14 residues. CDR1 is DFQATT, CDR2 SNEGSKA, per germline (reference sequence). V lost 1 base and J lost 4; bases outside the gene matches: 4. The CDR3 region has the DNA TGCAGTGCTAGAGGACTAGCGGGCGGGTACGAGCAGTACTTC. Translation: CSARGLAGGYEQYF.

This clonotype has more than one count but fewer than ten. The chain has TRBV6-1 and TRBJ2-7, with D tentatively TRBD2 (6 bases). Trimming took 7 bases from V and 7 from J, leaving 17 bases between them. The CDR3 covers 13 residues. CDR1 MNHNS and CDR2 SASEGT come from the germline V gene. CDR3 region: CASMQGLSSEQYF. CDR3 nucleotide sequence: TGTGCCAGCATGCAGGGACTGAGCTCGGAGCAGTACTTC.

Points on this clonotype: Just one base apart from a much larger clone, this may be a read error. CDR3 sequence reads: CGASLARVDEQFF. The CDR3 DNA follows: TGCGGTGCCTCGCTAGCTAGGGTGGATGAGCAGTTCTTC. V and J are TRBV20-1 and TRBJ2-1; weak D call: TRBD2 (5 bases). The CDR3 covers 13 residues. CDR1 DFQATT and CDR2 SNEGSKA come from the germline V gene (reference sequence).

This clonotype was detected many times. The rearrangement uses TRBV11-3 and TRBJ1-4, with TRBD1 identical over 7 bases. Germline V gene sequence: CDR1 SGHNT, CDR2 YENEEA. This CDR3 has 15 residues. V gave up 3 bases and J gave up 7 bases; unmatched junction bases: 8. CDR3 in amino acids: CASSFPDRDGEKLFF. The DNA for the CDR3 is TGTGCCAGCAGCTTCCCAGACAGGGATGGTGAAAAACTGTTTTTT.

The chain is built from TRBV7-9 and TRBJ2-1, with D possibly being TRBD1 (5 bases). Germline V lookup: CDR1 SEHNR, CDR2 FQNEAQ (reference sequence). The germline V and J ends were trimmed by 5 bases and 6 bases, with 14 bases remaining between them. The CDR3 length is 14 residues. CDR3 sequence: CASSPQGVGNEQFF. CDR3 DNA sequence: TGTGCCAGCAGCCCCCAAGGGGTAGGCAATGAGCAGTTCTTC. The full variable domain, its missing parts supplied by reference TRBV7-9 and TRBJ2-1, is DTGVSQNPRHKITKRGQNVTFRCDPISEHNRLYWYRQTLGQGPEFLTYFQNEAQLEKSRLLSDRFSAERPKGSFSTLEIQRTEQGDSAMYLCASSPQGVGNEQFFGPGTRLTVL.

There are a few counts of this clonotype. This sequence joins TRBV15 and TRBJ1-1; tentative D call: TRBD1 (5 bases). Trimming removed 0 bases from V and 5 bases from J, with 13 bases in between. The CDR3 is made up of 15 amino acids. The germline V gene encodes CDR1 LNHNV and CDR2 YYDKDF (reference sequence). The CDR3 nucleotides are TGTGCCACCAGCAGAGATATAGGGGCGGCTACTGAAGCTTTCTTT. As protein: CATSRDIGAATEAFF.